These 32 T cell receptor beta chains were sequenced from one sample in a study of blood T cell repertoires in COVID-19. Data came from immunoSEQ multiplex PCR; TCRdb stores just in-frame clones and leaves some out. This table has approximately 200,000 clones, over 75% appearing once. Material: peripheral blood. These receptors were taken from a human donor in a cohort sampled during active COVID-19.

The CDR3 bases are TGTGCCAGCAGCCAAAAACAGGCGCCCTACGAGCAGTACTTC. Translation gives CASSQKQAPYEQYF. V gene TRBV7-2 combines with J gene TRBJ2-7, with D perhaps matching TRBD1 (5 bases). Germline V gives CDR1 SGHTA, CDR2 FQGNSA. This CDR3 has 14 residues. V was shortened by 5 bases and J by 2 bases, with 13 bases between the two germline ends.

The chain couples TRBV9 to TRBJ1-2; 7 bases fit TRBD1. The CDR3 length is 14 residues. With 0 bases clipped from V and 7 bases from J, the junction kept 6 bases outside the gene matches. Germline values: CDR1 SGDLS, CDR2 YYNGEE. CDR3 region: CASSVEEGAGGYTF. CDR3 bases: TGTGCCAGCAGCGTAGAGGAGGGGGCCGGTGGCTACACCTTC.

V and J are TRBV4-2 and TRBJ2-2; TRBD1 agrees at 10 bases. After removal of 4 bases from V and 4 bases from J, the junction contained 6 bases not matched to a gene. Germline assignment: CDR1 LGHNA and CDR2 YNFKEQ. The CDR3 is made up of 16 amino acids. CDR3 sequence reads: CASSPRQGAGTGELFF. The CDR3 region has the DNA TGTGCCAGCAGCCCCCGACAGGGGGCGGGCACCGGGGAGCTGTTTTTT.

The chain combines TRBV30 with TRBJ2-7, with 8 bases matching TRBD2. Germline CDR1 is GTSNPN and CDR2 is SVGIG (reference sequence). J gave up 3 bases and V 0 bases, and 10 bases lay outside the gene matches. The CDR3 consists of 16 residues. DNA for the CDR3: TGTGCCTGGAGTGTATCTAAGACTAGCGAGATCTACGAGCAGTACTTC. Residues: CAWSVSKTSEIYEQYF. The complete variable domain, with remaining parts taken from reference TRBV30 and TRBJ2-7, reads SQTIHQWPATLVQPVGSPLSLECTVEGTSNPNLYWYRQAAGRGLQLLFYSVGIGQISSEVPQNLSASRPQDRQFILSSKKLLLSDSGFYLCAWSVSKTSEIYEQYFGPGTRLTVT.

Only one count was recorded for this clone. The chain is built from TRBV6-2 or TRBV6-3 and TRBJ1-4, with a weak D call TRBD1 (5 bases). Trimming took off 2 bases at V and 0 bases at J, with 7 bases between the two ends. Germline values: CDR1 MNHEY, CDR2 SVGEGT. CDR3 length equals 15 residues. The CDR3: CASSYAGATNEKLFF. The CDR3 coding sequence is TGTGCCAGCAGTTACGCGGGGGCAACTAATGAAAAACTGTTTTTT.

This chain joins TRBV4-2 and TRBJ2-5, with TRBD1 as a possible D gene (5 bases). V dropped 0 bases and J dropped 2 bases, with 10 bases sitting between them. CDR3 length: 15 residues. Germline CDR1 LGHNA, CDR2 YNFKEQ. CDR3 DNA sequence: TGTGCCAGCAGCCAAGAGGGGCTATCTCAAGAGACCCAGTACTTC. Protein: CASSQEGLSQETQYF.

The V call is TRBV5-6, the J call TRBJ2-7; TRBD1 matches at 10 bases. This CDR3 region has 13 residues. Germline CDR1 is SGHDT and CDR2 is YYEEEE. V was clipped by 3 bases and J by 4 bases; unmatched bases: 1. The CDR3 region has the DNA TGTGCCAGCAGCTGGGGACAGGGGTACGAGCAGTACTTC. Translating gives CASSWGQGYEQYF.

The rearrangement links TRBV28 to TRBJ2-1; possibly TRBD2 for D (5 bases). The V gene lost 6 bases and the J gene lost 7 bases, with 10 bases spanning the gap. The CDR3 has 12 residues. CDR1 is MDHEN, CDR2 SYDVKM, per germline. CDR3 bases: TGTGCCAGCAGGAGGGCCTGGAATGAGCAGTTCTTC. It yields the protein CASRRAWNEQFF.

This clone rates as large (0.1 to 1%). This chain joins TRBV28 and TRBJ2-7; TRBD1 might be the D (6 bases). Germline CDR1 and CDR2: MDHEN and SYDVKM. The ends were cut back, 7 bases at V and 2 bases at J, with 15 bases in the middle. CDR3 length equals 14 residues. Written as DNA, the CDR3 is TGTGCCAGCAACCAGGACAGTAATGCCTACGAGCAGTACTTC. It encodes CASNQDSNAYEQYF.

The chain combines TRBV3-1 (or the pseudogene TRBV3-2) with TRBJ1-2; 7 bases line up with TRBD1. Germline-derived CDR1 and CDR2 are LGHDT and YNNKEL (reference sequence). This CDR3 spans 16 amino acids. V lost 4 bases to trimming and J lost 5 bases; unmatched junction nucleotides: 13. In DNA form, the CDR3 reads TGTGCCAGCAGCCCTCGACTGACAGGGCTTGGGTATGGCTACACCTTC. It translates to CASSPRLTGLGYGYTF.

This CDR3 is CASSQALAGVSRGQADTQYF. As DNA, the CDR3 is TGCGCCAGCAGCCAAGCACTAGCGGGAGTGAGTAGGGGTCAGGCAGATACGCAGTATTTT. The J gene is TRBJ2-3, the V gene TRBV4-1; TRBD2 agrees at 11 bases. The junction had 16 bases not matched to a gene; V was cut back by 1 base and J by 4 bases. CDR1 MGHRA and CDR2 YSYEKL come from the germline V gene. This CDR3 region has 20 residues.

The V call is TRBV19, the J call TRBJ2-7; TRBD2 aligns across 12 bases. With V trimmed by 3 bases and J by 1 base, 4 bases remained unmatched. This CDR3 has 16 residues. Germline CDR1 is LNHDA and CDR2 is SQIVND (reference sequence). CDR3 loop: CASSILGTSGSYEQYF. The CDR3, as DNA: TGTGCCAGTAGTATTCTTGGGACTAGCGGGTCCTACGAGCAGTACTTC.

This clone showed up just once. The rearrangement uses TRBV11-2 and TRBJ2-1; TRBD2 aligns across 11 bases. Looked up from germline, CDR1 is SGHAT and CDR2 is FQNNGV. J was trimmed by 4 bases and V by 6 bases; bases with no gene match: 8. The CDR3 contains 16 residues. CDR3 in DNA: TGTGCCAGCAGATCCAATAGCGGGAGGGAATACAATGAGCAGTTCTTC. It codes for CASRSNSGREYNEQFF.

The rearrangement uses TRBV5-4 and TRBJ2-6; perhaps TRBD2 as D (6 bases). The V and J ends lost 1 base and 3 bases respectively, with 11 bases between them. This CDR3 comprises 16 residues. Per germline, CDR1 SGHNT and CDR2 YYREEE (reference sequence). This CDR3 reads CASSLMKGGGANVLTF. The CDR3 region has the DNA TGTGCCAGCAGCTTGATGAAGGGAGGTGGGGCCAACGTCCTGACTTTC. Using reference TRBV5-4 and TRBJ2-6 for the parts outside the CDR3, the full variable domain is ETGVTQSPTHLIKTRGQQVTLRCSSQSGHNTVSWYQQALGQGPQFIFQYYREEENGRGNFPPRFSGLQFPNYSSELNVNALELDDSALYLCASSLMKGGGANVLTFGAGSRLTVL.

The V gene is TRBV6-2 or TRBV6-3, the J gene TRBJ2-3, with no clear D. The CDR3 consists of 15 residues. The germline V gene has CDR1 MNHEY and CDR2 SVGEGT. The V gene lost 5 bases and the J gene lost 1 base, with 13 bases spanning the gap. CDR3 bases: TGTGCCAGCAGTCTCGACTTCCTTCGCACAGATACGCAGTATTTT. This sequence encodes CASSLDFLRTDTQYF.

This sequence joins TRBV10-3 and TRBJ2-7; D may be TRBD2 (5 bases). This CDR3 comprises 15 residues. V was trimmed by 3 bases and J by 5 bases, leaving 17 bases between them. CDR1 is ENHRY and CDR2 is SYGVKD in the germline V gene. In DNA, the CDR3 is TGTGCCATCAGTGATGTATTGACCGGGAACCACGAGCAGTACTTC. Encoded protein: CAISDVLTGNHEQYF.

The CDR3 DNA sequence: TGTGCCAGCAGTTTATCCTCGACAGGAGCCAAAAACATTCAGTACTTC. It specifies CASSLSSTGAKNIQYF. The V gene is TRBV27, the J gene TRBJ2-4; D is perhaps TRBD1 (6 bases). The CDR3 is 16 amino acids. Trimming took off 0 bases at V and 0 bases at J, with 9 bases between the two ends. Germline V gene sequence: CDR1 MNHEY, CDR2 SMNVEV (reference sequence).

In DNA form, the CDR3 reads TGTGCCAGTAGTATCAGGGGCAGTAGGACTGAAGCTTTCTTT. Translating it yields CASSIRGSRTEAFF. The chain combines TRBV19 with TRBJ1-1; maybe TRBD1 (6 bases). The CDR3 is 14 residues long. Germline V gene lookup returns CDR1 LNHDA and CDR2 SQIVND (reference sequence). The V end was cut by 3 bases, the J end by 5 bases, with 13 bases between.

This chain links TRBV24-1 with TRBJ2-7; 9 bases line up with TRBD1. Germline V gene data show CDR1 as KGHDR and CDR2 as SFDVKD. This CDR3 comprises 18 residues. Trimming removed 2 bases from V and 2 bases from J; junction bases left unmatched: 12. The CDR3 DNA reads as TGTGCCACCAGTGATTCCATCGACAGGGGGAAAAACCCCTACGAGCAGTACTTC. This sequence encodes CATSDSIDRGKNPYEQYF.

The chain combines TRBV18 with TRBJ1-1; TRBD1 is a possible D gene (5 bases). Trimming stripped 3 bases from V and 7 bases from J, with 12 bases between. This CDR3 contains 13 residues. Germline-derived CDR1 and CDR2 are KGHSH and LQKENI. Here the CDR3 reads CASSPSQGLEAFF. The CDR3 DNA follows: TGTGCCAGCTCACCGAGCCAGGGACTTGAAGCTTTCTTT. The full variable domain, rest sourced from reference TRBV18 and TRBJ1-1, is NAGVMQNPRHLVRRRGQEARLRCSPMKGHSHVYWYRQLPEEGLKFMVYLQKENIIDESGMPKERFSAEFPKEGPSILRIQQVVRGDSAAYFCASSPSQGLEAFFGQGTRLTVV.

This chain joins TRBV6-5 and TRBJ2-1; possibly TRBD2 for D (6 bases). Trimming left V 6 bases short and J 3 bases short, with 15 bases between. In germline, CDR1 is MNHEY, CDR2 SVGAGI. The CDR3 spans 15 residues. The CDR3 bases are TGTGCCAGCAGAGATCCGGGACTGCTCTACAATGAGCAGTTCTTC. This gives the protein CASRDPGLLYNEQFF.

The chain links TRBV4-3 to TRBJ1-6; D might be TRBD1 (5 bases). V lost 0 bases and J 10 bases, leaving 10 bases between the germline ends. The CDR3 has 14 residues. Germline V gene sequence: CDR1 LGHNA, CDR2 YSLEER. This CDR3 is CASSQEQGESPLHF. The CDR3 nucleotides read TGCGCCAGCAGCCAAGAACAAGGGGAATCACCCCTCCACTTT.

This sequence joins TRBV11-3 and TRBJ1-1; D unresolved. The CDR3 is 12 amino acids. The ends were cut back, 2 bases at V and 11 bases at J, with 12 bases in the middle. Germline loops: CDR1 SGHNT, CDR2 YENEEA. CDR3 DNA: TGTGCCAGCAGCTTACCTTCCCCGGGGGCTTTCTTT. This encodes CASSLPSPGAFF.

The rearrangement uses TRBV5-6 and TRBJ2-6; perhaps TRBD1 as D (6 bases). The CDR3 is made up of 17 amino acids. Germline CDR1 is SGHDT and CDR2 is YYEEEE. Trimming left V 4 bases short and J 0 bases short, with 14 bases between. The CDR3 spells CASSMSGARSGANVLTF. In DNA form, the CDR3 reads TGTGCCAGCAGCATGTCAGGGGCCCGCTCTGGGGCCAACGTCCTGACTTTC.

The chain uses TRBV12-5 and TRBJ2-5, with 11 bases lining up with TRBD1. The ends lost 1 base at V and 5 bases at J; junction bases unmatched: 6. The germline V gene has CDR1 LGHNT and CDR2 FRNRAP. The CDR3 has 16 amino acids. CDR3 nucleotide sequence: TGTGCTAGTGGTTTGGGGACAGGGGGCGCGTTGGAGACCCAGTACTTC. Translated: CASGLGTGGALETQYF.

The rearrangement links TRBV2 to TRBJ2-3; 9 bases line up with TRBD2. V dropped 3 bases and J dropped 5; count of bases not matched to a gene: 9. From germline, CDR1 is SNHLY and CDR2 FYNNEI. The CDR3 is made up of 16 amino acids. CDR3 sequence reads: CASSDALGLALDTQYF. CDR3 DNA: TGTGCCAGCAGTGACGCTCTTGGACTAGCGTTAGATACGCAGTATTTT.

The CDR3: CASSEQPLNTEAFF. CDR3 nucleotide sequence: TGTGCCAGCAGCGAACAACCGTTGAACACTGAAGCTTTCTTT. J is TRBJ1-1 and V is TRBV5-6; D unresolved. Germline V gene sequence: CDR1 SGHDT, CDR2 YYEEEE. V was clipped by 4 bases and J by 0 bases, with 10 bases between them. This CDR3 has 14 amino acids.

V usage is TRBV20-1 and J usage is TRBJ1-3; D may be TRBD1 (5 bases). The CDR3 contains 15 residues. The germline V gene has CDR1 DFQATT and CDR2 SNEGSKA (reference sequence). Between the trimmed V and J ends, which lost 3 bases and 0 bases, there was a span of 12 bases. The CDR3 DNA follows: TGCAGTGCTAGTCGAACAGGCTTCTCTGGAAACACCATATATTTT. It specifies CSASRTGFSGNTIYF.

The chain uses TRBV19 and TRBJ1-5; possibly TRBD1 for D (5 bases). Looked up from germline, CDR1 is LNHDA and CDR2 is SQIVND (reference sequence). V lost 0 bases to trimming and J lost 9 bases, with 12 bases between them. The CDR3 contains 14 residues. The CDR3 bases are TGTGCCAGTAGTATAGAGGGGCGGGGGTTGCCCCAGCATTTT. It is translated as CASSIEGRGLPQHF.

This clone was seen a handful of times. V is TRBV30 and J is TRBJ2-7, with D possibly matching TRBD2 (6 bases). The V gene's germline CDR1 is GTSNPN and CDR2 SVGIG (reference sequence). This CDR3 has 13 residues. Trimming removed 3 bases from V and 7 bases from J, with 16 bases in between. CDR3: CAWRKRTIAEQYF. The CDR3 region has the DNA TGTGCCTGGAGGAAAAGGACTATAGCAGAGCAGTACTTC. Supplemented by reference TRBV30 and TRBJ2-7, the full variable domain reads SQTIHQWPATLVQPVGSPLSLECTVEGTSNPNLYWYRQAAGRGLQLLFYSVGIGQISSEVPQNLSASRPQDRQFILSSKKLLLSDSGFYLCAWRKRTIAEQYFGPGTRLTVT.

The J gene is TRBJ2-7, the V gene TRBV27; tentatively, D is TRBD1 (5 bases). Trimming pared 2 bases from V and 0 bases from J, leaving 14 bases between. There are 16 residues in the CDR3. Looked up from germline, CDR1 is MNHEY and CDR2 is SMNVEV (reference sequence). CDR3 residues: CASSLRQGRPSYEQYF. Here the CDR3 DNA reads TGTGCCAGCAGTTTACGCCAGGGCAGACCCTCCTACGAGCAGTACTTC.

The chain employs TRBV2 and TRBJ1-2; D is ambiguous. Trimming took off 1 base at V and 4 bases at J, with 19 bases between the two ends. The CDR3 is 17 residues long. CDR1 is SNHLY and CDR2 is FYNNEI in the germline V gene. The CDR3 region is CASSEGRALRRSYGYTF. The CDR3 DNA follows: TGTGCCAGCAGTGAAGGGAGGGCCCTCCGGCGGTCCTATGGCTACACCTTC.